This TCR beta chain was sequenced in a study of OX40 agonist ivuxolimab in advanced cancers. Study outcomes and limitations: Undetermined was the antigen specificity of the expanded peripheral T cells. Relative to CD4+, CD8+ T cells held more expanded clones on average. Clonal expansion in partial responders at 0.1-3.0 mg/kg ranked among the lowest. Clonal expansion was seen in CD4+ and CD8+ blood T cells by week 6 at 0.1 to 3.0 mg/kg.

As to this clone: Its antigen is still unknown.

Assay used: immunoSEQ multiplex PCR; TCRdb lists only in-frame clones, some missing. The profile shows 60,000 to 65,000 clones, 75% to 85% of them singletons. The V gene's germline CDR1 is MNHNS and CDR2 SASEGT. Trimming shortened V by 3 bases and J by 5 bases, and 3 bases separated the two germline ends. The CDR3 has 11 amino acids. The TCR sequence derives from an adult with an advanced solid tumor such as melanoma, head and neck, liver or kidney cancer. The specimen was CD4+ or CD8+ T cells sorted from blood, collected in a trial of the OX40 agonist ivuxolimab. The J gene is TRBJ2-3, the V gene TRBV6-1; D call uncertain. CDR3 protein: CASSDRDTQYF. CDR3 DNA sequence: TGTGCCAGCAGTGACAGAGATACGCAGTATTTT.